Below, one TCR beta chain is given with its context. These data belong to a study of control samples from healthy donors and cancer patients. Libraries were prepared by immunoSEQ multiplex PCR; TCRdb keeps only in-frame clonotypes and omits some of them. The table includes approximately 150,000 clones, 85% to 90% detected once. V was pared by 3 bases and J by 0 bases, with 11 bases between. The CDR3 loop spans 15 amino acids. Germline CDR1 reads SGHTA; CDR2 reads FQGNSA. This receptor was identified in a man aged 18 to 30 in good health. The sequenced sample consisted of blood. The chain carries TRBV7-2 and TRBJ1-1, with D possibly TRBD1 on 5 matching bases. CDR3 protein: CASSFLGTLNTEAFF. In DNA, the CDR3 is TGTGCCAGCAGCTTTTTAGGGACGTTGAACACTGAAGCTTTCTTT.